This is a list of T cell receptor beta chains from one sample in a study of post-analysis software for immune sequencing data. TCRdb itself ran the PCR reads through MiXCR, one entry per CDR3 protein. The table records about 680,000 distinct CDR3 sequences, around 60% of them present only once. The sequencing input was blood. These receptors originate from a girl aged 2 to 9 with multiple sclerosis. Both conserved end residues are part of each CDR3. The D gene is left open where the match is weak. Clone size is shown for a subset of rows, as once, few, many or a class of expanded clone.

CDR3: CASVPHGGISGELFF
DNA: TGCGCCAGCGTACCCCACGGGGGGATCTCCGGGGAGCTGTTTTTT
size: NA
V: TRBV5-1
J: TRBJ2-2
D: TRBD2

CDR3: CASSRLGGPKTQYF
DNA: TGTGCCAGCAGTCGTCTCGGAGGACCCAAGACCCAGTACTTC
size: NA
V: TRBV6-2/TRBV6-3
J: TRBJ2-5
D: NA

CDR3: CASSLADGGALETQYF
DNA: TGTGCCAGCAGCTTGGCCGACGGAGGGGCTCTGGAGACCCAGTACTTC
size: NA
V: TRBV5-6
J: TRBJ2-5
D: NA

CDR3: CASSWGHGGAYNEQFF
DNA: TGCGCCAGCAGTTGGGGCCATGGGGGGGCGTACAATGAGCAGTTCTTC
size: NA
V: TRBV5-1
J: TRBJ2-1
D: NA

CDR3: CASVLRAQQVAFF
DNA: TGTGCCAGCGTTCTTCGGGCTCAGCAGGTAGCTTTCTTT
size: NA
V: TRBV12-3/TRBV12-4
J: TRBJ1-1
D: NA

CDR3: CASSYGTGTRNEQFF
DNA: TGTGCCAGCAGCTACGGGACAGGGACACGGAATGAGCAGTTCTTC
size: NA
V: TRBV7-2
J: TRBJ2-1
D: TRBD1

CDR3: CSVGTGDSYEQYF
DNA: TGCAGCGTTGGGACAGGGGACTCCTACGAGCAGTACTTC
size: few
V: TRBV29-1
J: TRBJ2-7
D: TRBD1

CDR3: CASSPRGGEAKQYF
DNA: TGTGCCAGCAGCCCACGAGGGGGGGAGGCAAAGCAGTACTTC
size: NA
V: TRBV5-6
J: TRBJ2-7
D: NA

CDR3: CACLVGTEAFF
DNA: TGTGCCTGTTTGGTGGGGACTGAAGCTTTCTTT
size: NA
V: TRBV10-3
J: TRBJ1-1
D: NA

CDR3: CASSINRGHYEKLFF
DNA: TGTGCCAGCAGCATAAACAGGGGGCATTATGAAAAACTGTTTTTT
size: NA
V: TRBV7-9
J: TRBJ1-4
D: TRBD1

CDR3: CASSPPLGAVPIGANVLTF
DNA: TGTGCCAGCTCACCACCGCTGGGTGCCGTTCCCATTGGGGCCAACGTCCTGACTTTC
size: few
V: TRBV18
J: TRBJ2-6
D: NA

CDR3: CASSFHREWVNQPQHF
DNA: TGTGCCAGCAGTTTCCACAGGGAGTGGGTCAATCAGCCCCAGCATTTT
size: NA
V: TRBV12-3/TRBV12-4
J: TRBJ1-5
D: NA

CDR3: CASSPSTGYWGQLAKNIQYF
DNA: TGTGCCAGCAGTCCTTCCACCGGATATTGGGGACAGCTAGCCAAAAACATTCAGTACTTC
size: NA
V: TRBV28
J: TRBJ2-4
D: TRBD1

CDR3: CASTQAGSNYGYTF
DNA: TGTGCCAGCACCCAAGCGGGCAGCAACTATGGCTACACCTTC
size: few
V: TRBV3-1
J: TRBJ1-2
D: NA

CDR3: CASSVGPGGTNYGYTF
DNA: TGTGCCAGCAGCGTAGGTCCGGGGGGGACTAACTATGGCTACACCTTC
size: NA
V: TRBV9
J: TRBJ1-2
D: NA

CDR3: CAVSDRDRGYEQYF
DNA: TGTGCCGTCAGTGACCGGGACAGGGGCTACGAGCAGTACTTC
size: NA
V: TRBV10-3
J: TRBJ2-7
D: TRBD1

CDR3: CASSFGTPRDEQFF
DNA: TGCGCCAGCAGCTTCGGGACTCCCCGCGATGAGCAGTTCTTC
size: NA
V: TRBV5-1
J: TRBJ2-1
D: NA

CDR3: CAISGPLAGEQYF
DNA: TGTGCCATCAGTGGACCACTAGCAGGCGAGCAGTACTTC
size: NA
V: TRBV6-5
J: TRBJ2-7
D: NA

CDR3: CSVLGVTEAFF
DNA: TGCAGCGTCTTAGGGGTCACTGAAGCTTTCTTT
size: NA
V: TRBV29-1
J: TRBJ1-1
D: NA

CDR3: CATSRDMPSGRDKDNEQFF
DNA: TGTGCCACCAGCAGAGATATGCCTAGCGGGAGGGATAAGGACAATGAGCAGTTCTTC
size: NA
V: TRBV15
J: TRBJ2-1
D: TRBD2

CDR3: CASSTRDRVKKLFF
DNA: TGTGCCAGCAGCACTCGGGACAGGGTGAAGAAACTGTTTTTT
size: few
V: TRBV7-6
J: TRBJ1-4
D: TRBD1

CDR3: CSVATVRTDTEAFF
DNA: TGCAGCGTTGCGACAGTCAGGACGGACACTGAAGCTTTCTTT
size: NA
V: TRBV29-1
J: TRBJ1-1
D: NA

CDR3: CASSSGQTDPYNEQFF
DNA: TGCGCCAGCAGCTCGGGGCAGACTGATCCCTACAATGAGCAGTTCTTC
size: NA
V: TRBV5-1
J: TRBJ2-1
D: NA

CDR3: CASSSPEVYNEQFF
DNA: TGTGCCAGCAGCTCTCCCGAGGTATACAATGAGCAGTTCTTC
size: NA
V: TRBV7-3
J: TRBJ2-1
D: NA

CDR3: CASSFMVDYEQYF
DNA: TGTGCCAGCAGTTTTATGGTAGACTACGAGCAGTACTTC
size: NA
V: TRBV12-3/TRBV12-4
J: TRBJ2-7
D: NA

CDR3: CASTPDTGELFF
DNA: TGTGCCAGTACCCCGGACACCGGGGAGCTGTTTTTT
size: NA
V: TRBV7-9
J: TRBJ2-2
D: NA

CDR3: CASSLIPARNIQYF
DNA: TGTGCCAGCAGTTTAATCCCTGCTAGAAACATTCAGTACTTC
size: few
V: TRBV12-3/TRBV12-4
J: TRBJ2-4
D: NA

CDR3: CATGTGYEQYF
DNA: TGTGCCACAGGGACAGGATACGAGCAGTACTTC
size: NA
V: TRBV6-2/TRBV6-3
J: TRBJ2-7
D: TRBD1

CDR3: CASSRDRASYEQYF
DNA: TGTGCCAGCTCTCGGGACAGAGCCTCCTACGAGCAGTACTTC
size: NA
V: TRBV18
J: TRBJ2-7
D: TRBD1

CDR3: CASTNPVGVGGYTF
DNA: TGTGCCAGCACCAACCCGGTTGGTGTCGGGGGCTACACCTTC
size: NA
V: TRBV7-9
J: TRBJ1-2
D: NA